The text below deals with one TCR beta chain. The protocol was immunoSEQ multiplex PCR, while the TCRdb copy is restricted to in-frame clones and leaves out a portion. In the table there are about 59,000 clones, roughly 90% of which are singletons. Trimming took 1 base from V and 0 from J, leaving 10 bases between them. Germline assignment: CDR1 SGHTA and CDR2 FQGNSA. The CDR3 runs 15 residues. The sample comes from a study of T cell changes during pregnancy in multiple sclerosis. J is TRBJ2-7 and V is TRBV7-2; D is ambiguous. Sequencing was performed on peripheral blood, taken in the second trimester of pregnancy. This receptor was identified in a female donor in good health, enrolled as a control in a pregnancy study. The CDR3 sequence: CASSLGSTGSYEQYF. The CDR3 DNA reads TGTGCCAGCAGCTTAGGTTCTACGGGCTCCTACGAGCAGTACTTC.